This T cell receptor beta chain is from a study of OX40 agonist ivuxolimab in advanced cancers. Study-wide background: Patients' therapy was ivuxolimab, an antibody that acts as an agonist of OX40 (CD134). Averaging about 60 years in age, with a range of about 23 to 80, the cohort was 65% to 85% male. In three patients, partial responses were observed, one with hepatocellular carcinoma and two with cutaneous melanoma.

Assay: immunoSEQ multiplex PCR; the TCRdb copy retains only in-frame clones and omits some. The sample shows over 50,000 clones, around 83% of them seen only once. The CDR3 is 22 residues long. The germline gives CDR1 LGHNA, CDR2 YNFKEQ. Unmatched junction bases numbered 14, after V lost 3 bases and J lost 0 bases. This TCR was sampled from an adult with an advanced solid tumor such as melanoma, head and neck, liver or kidney cancer. The genes are TRBV4-2 and TRBJ2-2; 15 nucleotides align to TRBD2. The sample was CD4+ or CD8+ T cells sorted from blood, taken in a trial of the OX40 agonist ivuxolimab. The CDR3 sequence is CASSQIGGGTSGRTSNTGELFF. The CDR3 region has the DNA TGTGCCAGCAGCCAGATTGGAGGTGGGACTAGCGGGAGGACATCGAACACCGGGGAGCTGTTTTTT.